What follows are 28 T cell receptor beta chains derived from one specimen sequenced in a study of vaccination and CD4 T cells after COVID-19 (dated by TCRdb to 2022 to 2024). Library preparation used PCR. TCRdb shows the sequencer as Illumina iSeq 100. At the Johns Hopkins FTIC core, DNA from the cultured CD4+ T cells underwent TCR sequencing with the Oncomine TCR Beta short-read assay. Using fastp trimming at Q25 and MiXCR clonotype assembly, TCRdb reanalyzed the public sequencing data and kept in-frame beta chains. Each CDR3 protein appears once, grouped with its most common genes and DNA. This sample holds some 12,000 distinct CDR3 sequences; roughly 50% were observed only once. The top ten clones comprise around 13% of the sample. Their specific antigens are unknown. The sample's treatment or condition label, in plain terms: roughly nine-day PBMC culture with coronavirus spike peptide pools or control peptides (ViraFEST assay).

Source material: CD4+ T cells from blood, cultured in vitro. Receptors were obtained from a human donor who had recovered from COVID-19.

This clonotype has just one count. The chain has TRBV20-1 and TRBJ2-5; D uncertain. CDR3 length: 12 residues. Per germline, CDR1 DFQATT and CDR2 SNEGSKA (reference sequence). Trimming removed 4 bases from V and 5 bases from J, with 11 bases in between. This CDR3 is CSAKAVRETQYF. The CDR3 DNA sequence: TGCAGTGCTAAGGCTGTCAGGGAGACCCAGTACTTC.

The V and J genes are TRBV20-1 and TRBJ2-3; 10 nucleotides agree with TRBD2. Germline CDR1 is DFQATT and CDR2 is SNEGSKA (reference sequence). There are 17 residues in the CDR3. J gave up 2 bases and V 0 bases, and 8 bases lay outside the gene matches. This CDR3 is CSARERLAGGITDTQYF. The CDR3, as DNA: TGCAGTGCTAGAGAACGGTTAGCGGGAGGAATCACAGATACGCAGTATTTT.

This chain uses TRBV28 with TRBJ2-1; either TRBD1 or TRBD2 may supply D (5 bases each). The germline gives CDR1 MDHEN, CDR2 SYDVKM. With 6 bases removed from V and 10 bases from J, the gap between germline ends came to 16 bases. The CDR3 is 13 amino acids. The CDR3, as DNA: TGTGCCAGCAGCCCACGGGGCCCGGGGGAGCAGTTCTTC. Translated: CASSPRGPGEQFF.

This clonotype was seen more than once but under ten times. This sequence joins TRBV4-2 and TRBJ2-3; no reliable D call. The CDR3 is 15 amino acids. V dropped 0 bases and J dropped 6 bases, with 13 bases sitting between them. CDR1 LGHNA and CDR2 YNFKEQ come from the germline V gene. The CDR3 DNA sequence: TGTGCCAGCAGCCAAGAAAAGTCCGCTGGGGATACGCAGTATTTT. As protein: CASSQEKSAGDTQYF.

This clonotype was found a few times. The V gene is TRBV3-1, the J gene TRBJ2-1; D gene uncertain. The CDR3 totals 12 residues. V shed 4 bases and J shed 6 bases, with 7 bases lying between them. CDR1 is LGHDT, CDR2 YNNKEL, per germline (reference sequence). Here the CDR3 DNA reads TGTGCCAGCAGCCCGAACCGCAATGAGCAGTTCTTC. It yields the protein CASSPNRNEQFF.

The rearrangement uses TRBV20-1 and TRBJ2-1, with no clear D. The V and J ends lost 4 bases and 7 bases respectively, with 8 bases between them. CDR3 length equals 11 residues. Germline CDR1 reads DFQATT; CDR2 reads SNEGSKA (reference sequence). Here the CDR3 DNA reads TGCAGTGCTACTCAGATTAATGAGCAGTTCTTC. This sequence encodes CSATQINEQFF.

This rearrangement joins TRBV12-3 or TRBV12-4 to TRBJ1-3, with 8 bases fitting TRBD1. V lost 3 bases, J lost 6 bases, and 4 bases stayed unmatched. CDR3 length: 14 amino acids. The CDR3 region is CASSFRQGANTIYF. CDR3 coding DNA: TGTGCCAGCAGTTTTAGGCAGGGGGCAAACACCATATATTTT.

This chain joins TRBV28 and TRBJ2-1; D unresolved. V was shortened by 3 bases and J by 3 bases, with 18 bases between the two germline ends. The CDR3 spans 17 residues. CDR1 and CDR2 (germline): MDHEN, SYDVKM. Here the CDR3 DNA reads TGTGCCAGCAGTTTCCGCACCCCGAAAAAGGGCTACAATGAGCAGTTCTTC. Translated: CASSFRTPKKGYNEQFF. Variable domain in full (rest from reference TRBV28 and TRBJ2-1): DVKVTQSSRYLVKRTGEKVFLECVQDMDHENMFWYRQDPGLGLRLIYFSYDVKMKEKGDIPEGYSVSREKKERFSLILESASTNQTSMYLCASSFRTPKKGYNEQFFGPGTRLTVL.

The chain is built from TRBV6-1 and TRBJ2-1; 10 bases fit TRBD2. This CDR3 is 16 amino acids long. Germline CDR1 reads MNHNS; CDR2 reads SASEGT. V shed 7 bases and J 7 bases; nucleotides not matched to a gene: 13. CDR3 residues: CASMTPLAGAANEQFF. CDR3 nucleotide sequence: TGTGCCAGCATGACACCCCTAGCGGGAGCAGCGAATGAGCAGTTCTTC.

This clonotype turned up a few times. The chain recombines TRBV15 with TRBJ1-2; tentatively, D is TRBD1 (5 bases). V gave up 0 bases and J gave up 6 bases, with 11 bases separating them. There are 14 residues in the CDR3. Germline V gene sequence: CDR1 LNHNV, CDR2 YYDKDF (reference sequence). This CDR3 is CATSRDLGGDGYTF. The CDR3 DNA is TGTGCCACCAGCAGAGATTTAGGAGGGGATGGCTACACCTTC.

The V gene is TRBV10-3, the J gene TRBJ1-2; no reliable D call. The length of the CDR3 is 14 residues. Trimming shortened V by 2 bases and J by 4 bases, and 11 bases separated the two germline ends. Germline lookup yields CDR1 ENHRY and CDR2 SYGVKD. Written as DNA, the CDR3 is TGTGCCATCAGTGAGGACGGTTTTTCCTATGGCTACACCTTC. It codes for CAISEDGFSYGYTF.

This clonotype was seen a few times. The chain has TRBV20-1 and TRBJ2-3; 12 bases map to TRBD2. Per germline, CDR1 DFQATT and CDR2 SNEGSKA (reference sequence). This CDR3 is 14 amino acids long. The trim removed 5 bases at V and 4 bases at J, leaving 4 bases unmatched. For the CDR3, the DNA is TGCAGTGCTCTGACTAGCGGGAGTTCAGATACGCAGTATTTT. This sequence encodes CSALTSGSSDTQYF.

The chain has TRBV28 and TRBJ2-7; D ambiguous. Germline values: CDR1 MDHEN, CDR2 SYDVKM. The CDR3 is made up of 18 amino acids. V was clipped by 3 bases and J by 5 bases, with 26 bases between them. The CDR3 bases are TGTGCCAGCAGTTTTCGCCCGGTGGTCTCCGTACGTATTCACGAGCAGTACTTC. This encodes CASSFRPVVSVRIHEQYF.

This chain joins TRBV28 and TRBJ1-2; D gene ambiguous. The ends were cut back, 6 bases at V and 6 bases at J, with 17 bases in the middle. The germline gives CDR1 MDHEN, CDR2 SYDVKM. The CDR3 runs to 14 residues. The CDR3, as DNA: TGTGCCAGCAGACCCACTGGACGGCGTGATGGCTACACCTTC. It encodes CASRPTGRRDGYTF.

The gene calls are TRBV25-1 and TRBJ2-1, with 8 positions matching TRBD1. This CDR3 is built from 15 residues. CDR1 MGHDK and CDR2 SYGVNS come from the germline V gene. V trimming: 1 base; J trimming: 12 bases; junction bases outside the gene matches: 11. The DNA for the CDR3 is TGTGCCAGCAGTGAATCGCGGCAGGGGGCGGCTGGGCAGTTCTTC. This gives the protein CASSESRQGAAGQFF.

The chain carries TRBV29-1 and TRBJ2-3; the match to TRBD2 covers 11 bases. Germline V gene data show CDR1 as SQVTM and CDR2 as ANQGSEA. V lost 4 bases to trimming and J lost 5 bases; unmatched junction nucleotides: 2. The CDR3 is 13 amino acids. The CDR3 DNA follows: TGCAGCGTTGGGCTAGCGGGAGGAGATACGCAGTATTTT. This translates into CSVGLAGGDTQYF.

The rearrangement joins TRBV6-1 to TRBJ2-5; D unresolved. CDR3 length: 14 amino acids. V was pared by 1 base and J by 5 bases, with 11 bases between. Germline V gene sequence: CDR1 MNHNS, CDR2 SASEGT. CDR3 DNA: TGTGCCAGCAGTGAAGGATCTAATGTGGAGACCCAGTACTTC. This sequence encodes CASSEGSNVETQYF.

The chain couples TRBV19 to TRBJ2-7; 10 bases fit TRBD1. Unmatched junction bases numbered 5, after V lost 6 bases and J lost 0 bases. Germline V lookup: CDR1 LNHDA, CDR2 SQIVND (reference sequence). CDR3 length equals 15 residues. The CDR3 is CASRRTGGSSYEQYF. The CDR3 DNA follows: TGTGCCAGTAGACGGACAGGGGGGAGCTCCTACGAGCAGTACTTC.

This clonotype has just a few counts. The V and J genes are TRBV19 and TRBJ1-2; D uncertain. The CDR3 loop spans 9 amino acids. CDR1 and CDR2 from the germline V gene are LNHDA and SQIVND (reference sequence). CDR3 protein: CAAVYGYTF. CDR3 DNA sequence: TGTGCGGCGGTCTATGGCTACACCTTC.

The V gene is TRBV6-5, the J gene TRBJ1-2; maybe TRBD1 (6 bases). The CDR3 is made up of 14 amino acids. From germline, CDR1 is MNHEY and CDR2 SVGAGI. Trimming stripped 0 bases from V and 3 bases from J, with 8 bases between. The CDR3 loop reads CASSYSGADYGYTF. As DNA, the CDR3 is TGTGCCAGCAGTTACTCGGGGGCAGACTATGGCTACACCTTC.

J is TRBJ2-7 and V is TRBV20-1; 7 nucleotides align to TRBD1. Germline values: CDR1 DFQATT, CDR2 SNEGSKA (reference sequence). This CDR3 spans 14 amino acids. Trimming took 8 bases from V and 0 from J; bases not matched to a gene: 10. In DNA form, the CDR3 reads TGCAGTCAAATAGGGGGCTCCACCTCCTACGAGCAGTACTTC. Translated, it gives CSQIGGSTSYEQYF.

This clonotype has only a few counts. The chain combines TRBV21-1 with TRBJ2-5; the table's D call TRBD1 went unverified against the DNA. TRBV21-1 is assigned pseudogene status. This CDR3 contains 16 residues. The CDR3 nucleotides read TGTGCCAGCAGCCCGTTATTTAGACAGGGGAAAGAGACCCAGTACTTC. It codes for CASSPLFRQGKETQYF.

This sequence joins TRBV18 and TRBJ1-5; D remains unclear. The germline V gene encodes CDR1 KGHSH and CDR2 LQKENI. The ends were cut back, 3 bases at V and 1 base at J, with 13 bases in the middle. The CDR3 is made up of 16 amino acids. The CDR3 bases are TGTGCCAGCTCACCGAGCTCAGCACCCAGCAATCAGCCCCAGCATTTT. Encoded protein: CASSPSSAPSNQPQHF.

The chain uses TRBV23-1 and TRBJ2-7; a possible D gene is TRBD2 (5 bases). TRBV23-1 is labeled an ORF, and its function is uncertain. The CDR3 totals 15 residues. Trimming pared 4 bases from V and 2 bases from J, leaving 15 bases between. As DNA, the CDR3 is TGCGCCAGCAGTCGTAACGGGATTGGTGCCTACGAGCAGTACTTC. This translates into CASSRNGIGAYEQYF.

This chain uses TRBV18 with TRBJ1-6; 8 nucleotides match TRBD1. V lost 4 bases, J lost 13 bases, and 12 bases stayed unmatched. This CDR3 is 15 amino acids long. The germline CDR1 and CDR2 sequences are KGHSH and LQKENI. The CDR3 here is CASSLGQAPPAPLHF. Written as DNA, the CDR3 is TGTGCCAGCTCACTGGGACAGGCGCCACCGGCGCCCCTCCACTTT.

The J gene is TRBJ2-7, the V gene TRBV7-2; TRBD1 is a possible D gene (5 bases). Deletions cut 1 base from V and 13 bases from J, with 11 bases between. CDR1 is SGHTA, CDR2 FQGNSA, per germline. This CDR3 has 11 residues. The CDR3 nucleotides are TGTGCCAGCAGCTTAGAATACGACAGATACTTC. This sequence encodes CASSLEYDRYF.

This chain connects TRBV6-1 to TRBJ1-2; D uncertain. Germline assignment: CDR1 MNHNS and CDR2 SASEGT. V was pared by 8 bases and J by 4 bases, with 8 bases between. CDR3 size: 11 residues. This CDR3 reads CASLESYGYTF. The CDR3 nucleotides are TGTGCCAGCCTAGAATCCTATGGCTACACCTTC.

J is TRBJ2-1 and V is TRBV20-1; D is unclear. CDR1 and CDR2 (germline): DFQATT, SNEGSKA (reference sequence). V dropped 2 bases and J dropped 8 bases, with 16 bases sitting between them. The CDR3 length is 14 residues. In nucleotides, the CDR3 is TGCAGTGCTAGATCGGACGTAGGTGGCGATGAGCAGTTCTTC. Protein sequence: CSARSDVGGDEQFF.